The present TCR beta chain was sequenced within a study of graft-versus-host responses after intestinal transplantation. Overall study context: Transplants were multivisceral, liver-intestinal, or isolated intestinal. Recipients were all induced with anti-thymocyte globulin, then given tacrolimus and steroids for 2 to 4 years. Broader study findings: GvH clones turned up in recipient marrow; some had shown up first in ileum or blood.

On this clone: The antigen remains unidentified.

TCRdb's table, derived via immunoSEQ multiplex PCR, lists solely in-frame clones and lacks some. The profile covers over 120,000 clones, with around 90% appearing a single time and about 0.18% taken by the ten largest. V was shortened by 1 base and J by 5 bases, with 5 bases between the two germline ends. The CDR3 consists of 12 residues. The germline gives CDR1 SGHTS, CDR2 YDEGEE. The chain has TRBV5-8 and TRBJ2-3; D is uncertain. Sequencing was performed on unstimulated CD4+ T cells sorted from spleen or lymph node cells, taken before intestinal transplant. This sequence originates from a human donor who received an intestinal transplant. This CDR3 is CASSLRRDTQYF. CDR3 bases: TGTGCCAGCAGCTTGAGAAGAGATACGCAGTATTTT. The full variable domain, in which reference TRBV5-8 and TRBJ2-3 provide the parts outside the CDR3, is EAGVTQSPTHLIKTRGQQATLRCSPISGHTSVYWYQQALGLGLQFLLWYDEGEERNRGNFPPRFSGRQFPNYSSELNVNALELEDSALYLCASSLRRDTQYFGPGTRLTVL.